This T cell receptor beta chain came from a study of blood T cell repertoires in COVID-19. In the authors' workflow: Reference gene primer amplification in the assay estimated nucleated cell counts. Method: immunoSEQ multiplex PCR; TCRdb's copy keeps in-frame clones and lacks some. V, J and clone size reflect that table, while D and trimming were determined from the DNA. The sample yields 140,000 or so clones, about four fifths seen once. The ends lost 6 bases at V and 3 bases at J; junction bases unmatched: 2. CDR1 is MNHEY and CDR2 is SMNVEV in the germline V gene (reference sequence). The CDR3 runs to 13 residues.

The origin of this receptor is a man aged 65 to 85 who had recovered from COVID-19. The sequencing input was peripheral blood. The rearrangement uses TRBV27 and TRBJ2-7; TRBD2 aligns across 10 bases. This chain's CDR3 is CASSWTSGYEQYF. The CDR3 coding sequence is TGTGCCAGCAGCTGGACTAGCGGCTACGAGCAGTACTTC.